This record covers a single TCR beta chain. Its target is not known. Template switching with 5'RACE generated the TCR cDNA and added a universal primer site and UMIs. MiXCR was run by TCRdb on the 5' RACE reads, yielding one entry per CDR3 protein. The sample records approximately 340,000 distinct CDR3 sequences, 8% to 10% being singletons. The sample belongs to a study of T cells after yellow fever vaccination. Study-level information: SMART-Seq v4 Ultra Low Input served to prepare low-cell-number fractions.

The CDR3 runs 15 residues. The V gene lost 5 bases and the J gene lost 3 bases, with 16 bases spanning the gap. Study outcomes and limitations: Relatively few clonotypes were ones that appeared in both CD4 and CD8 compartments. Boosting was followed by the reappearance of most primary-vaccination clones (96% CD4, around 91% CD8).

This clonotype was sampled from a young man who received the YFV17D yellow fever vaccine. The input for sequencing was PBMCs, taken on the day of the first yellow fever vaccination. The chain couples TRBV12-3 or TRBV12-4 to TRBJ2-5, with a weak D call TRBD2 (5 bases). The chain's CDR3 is CASSTPETIEETQYF. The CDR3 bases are TGTGCCAGCAGTACTCCGGAGACTATAGAAGAGACCCAGTACTTC.